Below, 24 T cell receptor beta chains from the same sample are listed, as sequenced in a study of tumor-infiltrating lymphocytes in oesophageal squamous cell carcinoma. MiXCR was run by TCRdb on the PCR reads, yielding one entry per CDR3 protein. The sample lists some 22,000 distinct CDR3 sequences, 35% to 45% occurring once. Sequenced sample: esophageal tumor tissue. These receptors were collected from a male donor with esophageal squamous cell carcinoma.

The V call is TRBV28, the J call TRBJ1-6, with D perhaps TRBD1 (6 bases). The CDR3 runs 19 residues. Germline V lookup: CDR1 MDHEN, CDR2 SYDVKM. V was clipped by 9 bases and J by 9 bases, with 33 bases between them. The CDR3 here is CAREFIPWGPVPGGSPLHF. CDR3 DNA sequence: TGTGCCAGGGAGTTTATACCCTGGGGGCCCGTACCCGGCGGTTCACCCCTCCACTTT.

This clonotype was detected many times. A junction end diverges from the germline sequence, so it may reflect a read error. This chain uses TRBV28 with TRBJ1-6, with a tentative D call TRBD1 (6 bases). The CDR3 contains 14 residues. Germline CDR1 is MDHEN and CDR2 is SYDVKM. CDR3 sequence: CASNQGPYNSPLHF. CDR3 in DNA: TGTGCCAGCAATCAGGGGCCCTATAATTCACCCCTCCACTTC.

In its sample, this clonotype is medium-sized. The chain carries TRBV27 and TRBJ2-3; the D gene is possibly TRBD2 (5 bases). CDR1 MNHEY and CDR2 SMNVEV come from the germline V gene (reference sequence). The CDR3 covers 17 residues. The ends were cut back, 1 base at V and 1 base at J, with 15 bases in the middle. The chain's CDR3 is CASSLYPTGFGTDTQYF. In nucleotides, the CDR3 is TGTGCCAGCAGTTTATACCCCACGGGATTTGGCACAGATACGCAGTATTTT.

This clonotype was seen many times. This CDR3 is CATSDPKDRAGIEQYF. CDR3 sequence (DNA): TGTGCCACCAGTGACCCAAAGGACAGGGCAGGAATCGAGCAGTACTTC. J is TRBJ2-7 and V is TRBV24-1; 8 bases are a match to TRBD1. There are 16 residues in the CDR3. From germline, CDR1 is KGHDR and CDR2 SFDVKD. J lost 6 bases, V lost 4 bases, and 13 bases had no gene match.

This sequence joins TRBV20-1 and TRBJ2-7, with D uncertain. The DNA matches TRBJ2-1 better at its end, which makes the J call doubtful. The CDR3 loop spans 12 amino acids. Germline lookup yields CDR1 DFQATT and CDR2 SNEGSKA (reference sequence). The CDR3 sequence is CSASKGGSMQFF. CDR3 nucleotide sequence: TGCAGTGCTAGCAAAGGTGGTAGTATGCAGTTCTTC.

This clonotype rates as medium-sized. The V gene is TRBV7-9, the J gene TRBJ2-6; 8 nucleotides line up with TRBD2. The germline V gene encodes CDR1 SEHNR and CDR2 FQNEAQ (reference sequence). J lost 2 bases, V lost 5 bases, and 5 bases had no gene match. This CDR3 contains 16 residues. The CDR3 sequence is CASSPGGGAGANVLTF. The CDR3 DNA reads as TGTGCCAGCAGCCCGGGGGGGGGTGCTGGGGCCAACGTCCTGACTTTC.

This chain links TRBV6-1 with TRBJ1-1; D is ambiguous. Trimming took off 1 base at V and 0 bases at J, with 6 bases between the two ends. The CDR3 runs 14 residues. CDR1 MNHNS and CDR2 SASEGT come from the germline V gene. For the CDR3, the DNA is TGTGCCAGCAGTGAAGAGGGTATGAACACTGAAGCTTTCTTT. This gives the protein CASSEEGMNTEAFF.

The chain joins TRBV7-3 to TRBJ2-5; 11 bases match TRBD2. The germline V gene encodes CDR1 SGHTA and CDR2 FQGTGA. J lost 0 bases, V lost 5 bases, and 2 bases had no gene match. CDR3 length: 15 residues. The CDR3 DNA is TGTGCCAGCAGCCCTAGCGGGGGGCACCAAGAGACCCAGTACTTC. Amino acid sequence: CASSPSGGHQETQYF. The variable domain in full, completed from reference TRBV7-3 and TRBJ2-5, reads GAGVSQTPSNKVTEKGKYVELRCDPISGHTALYWYRQSLGQGPEFLIYFQGTGAADDSGLPNDRFFAVRPEGSVSTLKIQRTERGDSAVYLCASSPSGGHQETQYFGPGTRLLVL.

The chain links TRBV7-9 to TRBJ2-1; TRBD2 agrees at 9 bases. Trimming cost V 4 bases and J 5 bases; bases outside gene matches: 6. CDR1 is SEHNR, CDR2 FQNEAQ, per germline (reference sequence). This CDR3 region has 15 residues. CDR3 in DNA: TGTGCCAGCAGCTGGGGCGGGGGGGCTAACAATGAGCAGTTCTTC. This sequence encodes CASSWGGGANNEQFF.

The CDR3 DNA sequence: TGTGCCAGCAGCTTCCGGACCGGGACTAGCGGGAGCTCCTACAATGAGCAGTTCTTC. This sequence encodes CASSFRTGTSGSSYNEQFF. The V and J genes are TRBV7-6 and TRBJ2-1; 14 nucleotides line up with TRBD2. This CDR3 spans 19 amino acids. Germline values: CDR1 SGHVS, CDR2 FNYEAQ. The V and J ends lost 3 bases and 0 bases, in that order; junction bases with no gene match: 7.

This sequence joins TRBV30 and TRBJ1-4; TRBD1 matches at 8 bases. V lost 0 bases to trimming and J lost 7 bases; unmatched junction nucleotides: 1. Per germline, CDR1 GTSNPN and CDR2 SVGIG (reference sequence). The CDR3 extends over 13 amino acids. In DNA, the CDR3 is TGTGCCTGGAGTGTCCAGGGGGCTGAAAAACTGTTTTTT. This sequence encodes CAWSVQGAEKLFF.

This clonotype is categorized as medium-sized. V and J are TRBV7-2 and TRBJ1-1; no firm D call. The CDR3 consists of 13 residues. Germline V CDR1 and CDR2: SGHTA, FQGNSA. The V gene lost 3 bases and the J gene lost 4 bases, with 9 bases spanning the gap. This CDR3 reads CASSFETVTEAFF. The CDR3 nucleotides are TGTGCCAGCAGCTTCGAGACGGTCACTGAAGCTTTCTTT. The variable domain in full, with the rest retrieved from reference TRBV7-2 and TRBJ1-1, is GAGVSQSPSNKVTEKGKDVELRCDPISGHTALYWYRQSLGQGLEFLIYFQGNSAPDKSGLPSDRFSAERTGGSVSTLTIQRTQQEDSAVYLCASSFETVTEAFFGQGTRLTVV.

The V call is TRBV5-1, the J call TRBJ2-6; 7 positions match TRBD1. Germline V gene sequence: CDR1 SGHRS, CDR2 YFSETQ. V lost 0 bases to trimming and J lost 4 bases; unmatched junction nucleotides: 10. This CDR3 contains 18 residues. The CDR3 DNA follows: TGCGCCAGCAGCTTGGGGGGACAGTCTCTTCTGGGGGCCAACGTCCTGACTTTC. Its translation: CASSLGGQSLLGANVLTF.

By sample share, this clonotype is medium-sized. This chain connects TRBV7-2 to TRBJ2-5; 8 bases are shared with TRBD2. Germline CDR1 SGHTA, CDR2 FQGNSA. V lost 5 bases and J lost 11; bases outside the gene matches: 13. The CDR3 has 14 amino acids. CDR3 bases: TGTGCCAGCAGCCCCTTTAGGCGGGAGGTGGAGCAGTACTTC. It specifies CASSPFRREVEQYF.

This chain joins TRBV7-2 and TRBJ1-1, with TRBD1 as a possible D gene (5 bases). With the DNA end fitting TRBJ1-4 better, the J assignment may be wrong. This CDR3 contains 15 residues. Looked up from germline, CDR1 is SGHTA and CDR2 is FQGNSA. DNA for the CDR3: TGTGCCAGCAGCTTCTCCGGGACGTTAAATGAAAAACTGTTTTTT. It translates to CASSFSGTLNEKLFF.

The chain is built from TRBV7-6 and TRBJ1-2; no firm D call. Trimming took off 5 bases at V and 4 bases at J, with 14 bases between the two ends. CDR3 length equals 14 residues. The germline gives CDR1 SGHVS, CDR2 FNYEAQ. The CDR3: CASSPGRTVYGYTF. The CDR3 bases are TGTGCCAGCAGCCCCGGGCGGACTGTCTATGGCTACACCTTC.

The table lists this clonotype with a few counts. CDR3 residues: CSALGLYEQYF. The CDR3 bases are TGCAGTGCTCTAGGACTGTACGAGCAGTACTTC. The V call is TRBV20-1, the J call TRBJ2-7; D is possibly TRBD2 (5 bases). V was shortened by 5 bases and J by 4 bases, with 9 bases between the two germline ends. Germline lookup yields CDR1 DFQATT and CDR2 SNEGSKA (reference sequence). This CDR3 has 11 residues.

This clonotype was picked up many times. The rearrangement links TRBV10-3 to TRBJ2-7, with 13 bases lining up with TRBD2. Germline V gives CDR1 ENHRY, CDR2 SYGVKD. V lost 8 bases and J lost 1; bases outside the gene matches: 5. The CDR3 loop spans 15 amino acids. CDR3 amino acids: CAIGAGLAGSYEQYF. The CDR3 region has the DNA TGTGCCATCGGCGCGGGACTAGCGGGATCCTACGAGCAGTACTTC.

This clonotype is deemed medium-sized. The J gene is TRBJ2-7, the V gene TRBV7-2; 7 positions match TRBD1. Germline values: CDR1 SGHTA, CDR2 FQGNSA. With 1 base clipped from V and 3 bases from J, the junction kept 0 bases outside the gene matches. The CDR3 extends over 13 amino acids. In DNA form, the CDR3 reads TGTGCCAGCAGCTTAGGGACAGGCTACGAGCAGTACTTC. This encodes CASSLGTGYEQYF.

This clonotype is medium-sized. The rearrangement uses TRBV7-8 and TRBJ2-2; 8 bases are a match to TRBD1. The germline gives CDR1 SGHVS, CDR2 FQNEAQ. V was clipped by 0 bases and J by 4 bases; unmatched bases: 4. The CDR3 spans 16 residues. CDR3 bases: TGTGCCAGCAGCTTAGCGGACAGGGTCGGCACCGGGGAGCTGTTTTTT. This encodes CASSLADRVGTGELFF.

Of note for this clonotype: The conserved phenylalanine or tryptophan is not found at the CDR3 terminus, so this likely reflects a read error. Because the CDR3's place on the DNA is in doubt, the DNA is left out and the CDR3 is given as listed by TCRdb. The rearrangement joins TRBV5-1 to TRBJ2-3; the D call TRBD1 from the table was never checked on the DNA. The CDR3 contains 20 residues when both ends are counted. In germline, CDR1 is SGHRS, CDR2 YFSETQ. CDR3 protein: CASSFSGTGGARRYGYTFGS.

The rearrangement links TRBV5-1 to TRBJ2-3; D remains unclear. The CDR3 has 14 amino acids. Trimming left V 4 bases short and J 4 bases short, with 13 bases between. From germline, CDR1 is SGHRS and CDR2 YFSETQ. CDR3 sequence: CASSPESWADTQYF. CDR3 nucleotide sequence: TGCGCCAGCAGCCCCGAGAGTTGGGCAGATACGCAGTATTTT.

This clonotype was detected a few times. The chain links TRBV28 to TRBJ2-7; 8 bases fit TRBD2. The germline CDR1 and CDR2 sequences are MDHEN and SYDVKM. CDR3 length equals 15 residues. J gave up 2 bases and V 2 bases, and 5 bases lay outside the gene matches. The CDR3 DNA reads as TGTGCCAGCAGTTTAGGCGGGAGGATCCCCTACGAGCAGTACTTC. Translating it yields CASSLGGRIPYEQYF.

The chain carries TRBV7-6 and TRBJ2-1; D call uncertain. The CDR3 length is 16 residues. Looked up from germline, CDR1 is SGHVS and CDR2 is FNYEAQ. The V end lost 5 bases, the J end lost 3 bases, and 17 bases lay between the germline ends. CDR3 nucleotides: TGTGCCAGCAGCCACAACCGGGCCGCATTCTACAATGAGCAGTTCTTC. Its protein product is CASSHNRAAFYNEQFF.